This passage covers 17 T cell receptor beta chains from one sample sequenced in a study of response to subunit inactivated influenza vaccine. Each CDR3 protein gets one entry after TCRdb re-called the RT-PCR reads with MiXCR. The repertoire includes about 780,000 distinct CDR3 sequences, less than 20% of them detected once, and about a tenth sits in the top ten. The sample consisted of PBMCs from blood, taken roughly 5 days after vaccination. The receptor source for this set is a man aged 50 to 60 who received an inactivated influenza vaccine.

The chain links TRBV7-8 to TRBJ2-3; TRBD1 might be the D (6 bases). V was clipped by 5 bases and J by 2 bases, with 11 bases between them. The CDR3 is made up of 14 amino acids. Per germline, CDR1 SGHVS and CDR2 FQNEAQ. The CDR3 sequence is CASSKGGNTDTQYF. The DNA of the CDR3 is TGTGCCAGCAGCAAAGGGGGAAACACAGATACGCAGTATTTT. The full variable domain, its missing parts supplied by reference TRBV7-8 and TRBJ2-3, is GAGVSQSPRYKVAKRGQDVALRCDPISGHVSLFWYQQALGQGPEFLTYFQNEAQLDKSGLPSDRFFAERPEGSVSTLKIQRTQQEDSAVYLCASSKGGNTDTQYFGPGTRLTVL.

This sequence joins TRBV27 and TRBJ2-1, with D perhaps matching TRBD1 or TRBD2 (5 bases each). Germline assignment: CDR1 MNHEY and CDR2 SMNVEV (reference sequence). The CDR3 covers 14 residues. Trimming left V 3 bases short and J 6 bases short, with 12 bases between. DNA for the CDR3: TGTGCCAGCAGTTTCGAGGGGCGGGTCAATGAGCAGTTCTTC. Protein sequence: CASSFEGRVNEQFF.

This rearrangement joins TRBV15 to TRBJ2-2, with a tentative D call TRBD1 (5 bases). V was shortened by 0 bases and J by 8 bases, with 7 bases between the two germline ends. The length of the CDR3 is 13 residues. Germline loops: CDR1 LNHNV, CDR2 YYDKDF (reference sequence). The CDR3 is CATSREGVGELFF. CDR3 DNA sequence: TGTGCCACCAGCAGAGAAGGGGTGGGGGAGCTGTTTTTT.

The chain links TRBV7-2 to TRBJ2-7, with D perhaps given as TRBD1 or TRBD2 (6 bases each). V was trimmed by 1 base and J by 6 bases, leaving 10 bases between them. This CDR3 spans 13 amino acids. Germline values: CDR1 SGHTA, CDR2 FQGNSA. CDR3 loop: CASSLVPGAEQYF. As DNA, the CDR3 is TGTGCCAGCAGCTTAGTTCCGGGGGCCGAGCAGTACTTC.

V usage is TRBV4-3 and J usage is TRBJ2-1; D gene uncertain. V lost 0 bases to trimming and J lost 2 bases, with 8 bases between them. The length of the CDR3 is 15 residues. The germline gives CDR1 LGHNA, CDR2 YSLEER. CDR3 protein: CASSQDSVPYNEQFF. CDR3 coding DNA: TGCGCCAGCAGCCAAGATTCCGTCCCCTACAATGAGCAGTTCTTC.

This clonotype was observed a handful of times. This sequence joins TRBV2 and TRBJ2-6, with D unclear. The CDR3 is 15 residues long. Trimming cost V 3 bases and J 0 bases, with 6 bases left between them. The germline CDR1 and CDR2 sequences are SNHLY and FYNNEI. Here the CDR3 reads CASSDRSSGANVLTF. For the CDR3, the DNA is TGTGCCAGCAGTGACCGGAGCTCTGGGGCCAACGTCCTGACTTTC.

This clonotype was counted only a few times. CDR3 coding DNA: TGCGCCAGCAGCCAAGATGTCCCCGTTGCGGACGGCTACAATGAGCAGTTCTTC. It codes for CASSQDVPVADGYNEQFF. The chain joins TRBV4-3 to TRBJ2-1; D ambiguous. Germline values: CDR1 LGHNA, CDR2 YSLEER. This CDR3 is built from 18 residues. Trimming took 0 bases from V and 3 from J, leaving 18 bases between them.

This clonotype occurred a few times. V and J are TRBV5-1 and TRBJ2-5; 11 bases agree with TRBD2. In germline, CDR1 is SGHRS, CDR2 YFSETQ. Unmatched junction bases numbered 9, after V lost 5 bases and J lost 3 bases. This CDR3 is built from 16 residues. DNA for the CDR3: TGCGCCAGCAGAAGAGGAGGACTAGCGGGTGAAGAGACCCAGTACTTC. Translated: CASRRGGLAGEETQYF.

This clonotype was seen only a few times. The rearrangement uses TRBV27 and TRBJ2-5; D uncertain. CDR3 length equals 12 residues. The V end lost 7 bases, the J end lost 4 bases, and 10 bases lay between the germline ends. The germline gives CDR1 MNHEY, CDR2 SMNVEV (reference sequence). The CDR3 protein is CASKSWGETQYF. The CDR3 region has the DNA TGTGCCAGCAAATCTTGGGGAGAGACCCAGTACTTC.

V gene TRBV27 combines with J gene TRBJ1-6; D is perhaps TRBD1 (6 bases). The CDR3 contains 14 residues. The germline gives CDR1 MNHEY, CDR2 SMNVEV (reference sequence). The V and J ends lost 5 bases and 9 bases respectively, with 14 bases between them. CDR3 in DNA: TGTGCCAGCAGTCCGTGGGACACTGCTTCACCCCTCCACTTT. The encoded protein is CASSPWDTASPLHF.

This clonotype was observed a handful of times. V and J are TRBV10-3 and TRBJ1-1, with a weak D call TRBD1 (5 bases). CDR1 ENHRY and CDR2 SYGVKD come from the germline V gene. The CDR3 covers 18 residues. The V and J ends lost 0 bases and 0 bases respectively, with 17 bases between them. The CDR3 loop reads CAISESGDSGPMNTEAFF. In nucleotides, the CDR3 is TGTGCCATCAGTGAGTCTGGCGACAGTGGCCCTATGAACACTGAAGCTTTCTTT.

The rearrangement links TRBV20-1 to TRBJ2-2, with 9 bases aligning to TRBD2. Germline V CDR1 and CDR2: DFQATT, SNEGSKA (reference sequence). CDR3 size: 20 residues. V dropped 2 bases and J dropped 4; count of bases not matched to a gene: 20. CDR3 nucleotide sequence: TGCAGTGCTAGATTCCAGCAGGCTGGTAGCGGGAGTTTCGGCACCGGGGAGCTGTTTTTT. Protein product: CSARFQQAGSGSFGTGELFF.

V is TRBV7-9 and J is TRBJ2-1; D is unclear. CDR1 SEHNR and CDR2 FQNEAQ come from the germline V gene (reference sequence). The CDR3 is 16 residues long. The V and J ends lost 5 bases and 0 bases respectively, with 14 bases between them. CDR3 loop: CASSTKGISSYNEQFF. The DNA for the CDR3 is TGTGCCAGCAGCACTAAAGGGATTAGCTCCTACAATGAGCAGTTCTTC.

The chain recombines TRBV24-1 with TRBJ1-1; D is ambiguous. Trimming stripped 5 bases from V and 7 bases from J, with 13 bases between. The CDR3 has 13 residues. Per the germline V gene, CDR1 is KGHDR and CDR2 is SFDVKD. The CDR3 region is CATSALGKGEAFF. In nucleotides, the CDR3 is TGTGCCACCAGTGCCCTTGGGAAGGGTGAAGCTTTCTTT.

The CDR3 loop is CALSFSGTSGASYNEQFF. CDR3 nucleotide sequence: TGTGCCCTCAGTTTTTCCGGGACTAGCGGAGCCTCCTACAATGAGCAGTTCTTC. This chain joins TRBV12-3 or TRBV12-4 and TRBJ2-1; 11 bases are shared with TRBD2. The CDR3 is made up of 18 amino acids. Germline trimming cut 11 bases from V and 0 bases from J; bases unmatched to any gene: 15.

The chain carries TRBV10-3 and TRBJ1-5; tentative D call: TRBD1 (5 bases). V gave up 4 bases and J gave up 4 bases, with 11 bases separating them. Per the germline V gene, CDR1 is ENHRY and CDR2 is SYGVKD. The CDR3 runs 14 residues. The CDR3: CAISGQGANQPQHF. Here the CDR3 DNA reads TGTGCCATCAGTGGGCAAGGGGCGAATCAGCCCCAGCATTTT.

This clonotype was seen repeatedly, ten times or more. The gene calls are TRBV5-6 and TRBJ2-3; 10 bases are shared with TRBD1. The CDR3 loop spans 17 amino acids. Germline V gives CDR1 SGHDT, CDR2 YYEEEE. V lost 0 bases, J lost 4 bases, and 8 bases stayed unmatched. The CDR3 is CASSLGTGGTHADTQYF. The CDR3 bases are TGTGCCAGCAGCTTGGGGACAGGGGGGACGCACGCAGATACGCAGTATTTT.